This T cell receptor beta chain was identified in a study of cytomegalovirus exposure and HLA in healthy donors. Study-level information: From donors who were HLA-typed, an early data release held around 80 million unique TCRs. Genotyping showed around 80% of some 400 donors falling in the Caucasian-associated ancestry cluster.

About this clone itself: Its specificity is unknown.

The germline CDR1 and CDR2 sequences are SGHDN and FVKESK. Trimming removed 2 bases from V and 7 bases from J, with 6 bases in between. The CDR3 sequence is 12 residues long. The PCR was carried out with 60 Vbeta primers and 13 Jbeta primers. Only in-frame clones appear in the TCRdb table, and some are missing; sequencing was by immunoSEQ multiplex PCR. The table records over 150,000 clones, roughly 81% of them present only once. General study findings and limits: A highly shared variant cluster was judged a likely technical artifact. Cytomegalovirus-associated status was assigned to 150 to 200 TCR beta chains.

The sample was PBMCs. The chain carries TRBV14 and TRBJ2-1, with no clear D. This sequence originates from a man in his thirties or forties in good health and CMV-seropositive. CDR3 region: CASSQSRNEQFF. CDR3 in DNA: TGTGCCAGCAGCCAATCCCGGAATGAGCAGTTCTTC.